The 18 T cell receptor beta chains given below trace back to one sample, sequenced in a study of blood T cell repertoires in COVID-19. Profiling relied on immunoSEQ multiplex PCR, and the TCRdb table lists in-frame clones only, not all of them. Altogether about 190,000 clones are present, about 90% being singletons, with the ten largest covering roughly 0.56%. The sample taken for sequencing was peripheral blood. Receptors originate from a man in his forties or fifties with acute or convalescent COVID-19.

The chain uses TRBV5-4 and TRBJ1-1, with a possible D match to TRBD1 (5 bases). Germline V gene data show CDR1 as SGHNT and CDR2 as YYREEE (reference sequence). The CDR3 length is 13 residues. Trimming took off 5 bases at V and 4 bases at J, with 12 bases between the two ends. Here the CDR3 DNA reads TGTGCCAGCAGATTTATGGGGGGCACTGAAGCTTTCTTT. This codes for CASRFMGGTEAFF.

In its sample, this clone was seen once. The V call is TRBV7-2, the J call TRBJ2-7, with 9 bases that match TRBD1. The CDR3 has 16 residues. Germline V gene lookup returns CDR1 SGHTA and CDR2 FQGNSA. V lost 5 bases, J lost 3 bases, and 11 bases stayed unmatched. Here the CDR3 DNA reads TGTGCCAGCAGCCCCGGGCCGGGACAGGGTCTCTACGAGCAGTACGTC. Protein product: CASSPGPGQGLYEQYV.

CDR3 coding DNA: TGTGCCAGCAGCTTAAGCGGGACAGGGATTGGAAACACCATATATTTT. Amino acid sequence: CASSLSGTGIGNTIYF. V is TRBV7-2 and J is TRBJ1-3; 9 bases line up with TRBD1. V gave up 2 bases and J gave up 3 bases; unmatched junction bases: 5. The germline gives CDR1 SGHTA, CDR2 FQGNSA. This CDR3 is 16 amino acids long.

This chain joins TRBV27 and TRBJ2-5; the match to TRBD2 covers 8 bases. Germline values: CDR1 MNHEY, CDR2 SMNVEV (reference sequence). Unmatched junction bases numbered 9, after V lost 5 bases and J lost 4 bases. The CDR3 has 15 amino acids. The CDR3 sequence is CASSSPGLGLETQYF. CDR3 coding DNA: TGTGCCAGCAGTAGCCCGGGACTAGGACTAGAGACCCAGTACTTC.

The chain employs TRBV5-4 and TRBJ2-3; 11 nucleotides align to TRBD2. CDR1 is SGHNT, CDR2 YYREEE, per germline (reference sequence). The CDR3 is 16 amino acids. J gave up 2 bases and V 5 bases, and 7 bases lay outside the gene matches. CDR3 sequence reads: CASRGPGLADTDTQYF. Written as DNA, the CDR3 is TGTGCCAGCAGGGGGCCGGGACTAGCGGACACAGATACGCAGTATTTT.

This chain connects TRBV7-8 to TRBJ1-5; the D gene is possibly TRBD1 (5 bases). The CDR3 consists of 13 residues. Trimming took 8 bases from V and 0 from J, leaving 8 bases between them. The germline V gene has CDR1 SGHVS and CDR2 FQNEAQ. The CDR3 DNA follows: TGTGCCAGCCGACAGTTTAGCAATCAGCCCCAGCATTTT. Translating gives CASRQFSNQPQHF.

The V gene is TRBV7-2, the J gene TRBJ2-5; possible D gene TRBD2, 5 bases. The V and J ends lost 3 bases and 5 bases respectively, with 19 bases between them. Germline V gene sequence: CDR1 SGHTA, CDR2 FQGNSA. The CDR3 loop spans 16 amino acids. CDR3 sequence: CASSFTEGAFYETQYF. DNA of the CDR3: TGTGCCAGCAGCTTCACTGAGGGAGCCTTTTATGAGACCCAGTACTTC.

CDR3 DNA sequence: TGTGCCAGCAGCTTAGATCACACAGGGGTTCCTAACACCGGGGAGCTGTTTTTT. Its translation is CASSLDHTGVPNTGELFF. This sequence joins TRBV11-3 and TRBJ2-2, with TRBD1 identical over 7 bases. The CDR3 consists of 18 residues. In germline, CDR1 is SGHNT, CDR2 YENEEA. After removal of 0 bases from V and 2 bases from J, the junction contained 9 bases not matched to a gene.

V usage is TRBV7-3 and J usage is TRBJ2-1; D is unclear. Per germline, CDR1 SGHTA and CDR2 FQGTGA. The CDR3 contains 11 residues. V was shortened by 5 bases and J by 3 bases, with 2 bases between the two germline ends. Written as DNA, the CDR3 is TGTGCCAGCAGCCGCTACAATGAGCAGTTCTTC. It encodes CASSRYNEQFF.

The gene calls are TRBV29-1 and TRBJ1-1, with TRBD1 identical over 9 bases. The CDR3 spans 12 residues. The germline CDR1 and CDR2 sequences are SQVTM and ANQGSEA. Germline trimming cut 7 bases from V and 5 bases from J; bases unmatched to any gene: 5. CDR3 sequence reads: CSGWDRETEAFF. In nucleotides, the CDR3 is TGCAGCGGGTGGGACAGGGAGACTGAAGCTTTCTTT.

The V and J genes are TRBV12-5 and TRBJ2-1, with 7 bases that match TRBD1. Trimming cost V 1 base and J 4 bases; bases outside gene matches: 1. The CDR3 runs to 14 residues. Germline CDR1 and CDR2: LGHNT and FRNRAP. The DNA of the CDR3 is TGTGCTAGTGGTTTGGGCAGGGGGTACAATGAGCAGTTCTTC. Amino acid sequence: CASGLGRGYNEQFF.

The gene calls are TRBV6-5 and TRBJ2-2; possible D gene TRBD1, 6 bases. V dropped 7 bases and J dropped 2 bases, with 14 bases sitting between them. The CDR3 is 15 residues long. Germline CDR1 is MNHEY and CDR2 is SVGAGI. In nucleotides, the CDR3 is TGTGCCAGCACTCCTCTAGGGACAAACACCGGGGAGCTGTTTTTT. Protein sequence: CASTPLGTNTGELFF.

This chain joins TRBV7-8 and TRBJ2-1, with 12 bases matching TRBD2. Per germline, CDR1 SGHVS and CDR2 FQNEAQ. The CDR3 totals 18 residues. Unmatched junction bases numbered 12, after V lost 1 base and J lost 8 bases. As DNA, the CDR3 is TGTGCCAGCAGCTTAGTCAGGTTTCTAGCGGGAGGGTTACATGAGCAGTTCTTC. This gives the protein CASSLVRFLAGGLHEQFF.

The CDR3 nucleotides are TGTGCCAGCAGCCGACAGACAGCACATAACACTGAAGCTTTCTTT. Encoded protein: CASSRQTAHNTEAFF. The chain carries TRBV4-2 and TRBJ1-1; TRBD1 might be the D (5 bases). CDR1 and CDR2 from the germline V gene are LGHNA and YNFKEQ. Trimming removed 4 bases at V and 2 bases at J, with 14 bases between. The CDR3 consists of 15 residues.

This rearrangement joins TRBV7-6 to TRBJ2-7; D gene unclear. Germline lookup yields CDR1 SGHVS and CDR2 FNYEAQ. The V end lost 0 bases, the J end lost 5 bases, and 11 bases lay between the germline ends. CDR3 length: 14 residues. The CDR3 here is CASSLAGPLNEQYF. Here the CDR3 DNA reads TGTGCCAGCAGCTTAGCTGGGCCCCTTAACGAGCAGTACTTC.

A single count supports this clone. The gene calls are TRBV10-2 and TRBJ2-1; 13 nucleotides agree with TRBD2. V was clipped by 7 bases and J by 1 base; unmatched bases: 1. From germline, CDR1 is WSHSY and CDR2 SAAADI. This CDR3 is built from 15 residues. Written as DNA, the CDR3 is TGCGCCAGCAAGGGACTAGCGGGATCCTACAATGAGCAGTTCTTC. It codes for CASKGLAGSYNEQFF.

The CDR3 coding sequence is TGTGCCAGCAGTGAGAGCGGGAGCGCTACCGGGGAGCTGTTTTTT. Its protein is CASSESGSATGELFF. V gene TRBV6-4 combines with J gene TRBJ2-2; 8 bases agree with TRBD2. Germline CDR1 reads MRHNA; CDR2 reads SNTAGT. The CDR3 totals 15 residues. J gave up 5 bases and V 3 bases, and 5 bases lay outside the gene matches.

The chain is built from TRBV5-5 and TRBJ1-5; a possible D gene is TRBD1 (5 bases). In germline, CDR1 is SGHKS, CDR2 YYEKEE (reference sequence). This CDR3 is 15 amino acids long. Between the trimmed V and J ends, which lost 0 bases and 1 base, there was a span of 8 bases. DNA for the CDR3: TGTGCCAGCAGCTTGGAAGGGGTGAGCAATCAGCCCCAGCATTTT. Its translation: CASSLEGVSNQPQHF.